This TCR beta chain emerged from a study of T cell repertoires in aging, cancer and after chemotherapy. Amplification of TCR beta used genomic DNA extracted from peripheral blood. Study results and caveats: In cancer patients, declining TCR diversity with age involved lost richness and lost evenness.

Trimming removed 0 bases at V and 1 base at J, with 15 bases between. The CDR3 covers 17 residues. The germline V gene encodes CDR1 KGHSH and CDR2 LQKENI. This clonotype was found a few times. Its specificity is unknown. A mixed TRB-A/B primer pool amplified rearranged TRB by multiplex touch-down PCR. MiXCR, applied by TCRdb to the multiplex PCR reads, yields one record per CDR3 protein. The sample includes some 9,200 distinct CDR3 sequences, around 57% seen only once; the top ten take around 21%. The TCR sequence derives from a human donor in good health. The material sequenced was blood. The rearrangement uses TRBV18 and TRBJ2-5, with D possibly TRBD2 on 6 matching bases. The CDR3 sequence: CASSPPLPGEPQETQYF. As DNA, the CDR3 is TGTGCCAGCTCACCACCGTTACCGGGGGAGCCCCAAGAGACCCAGTACTTC. The variable domain in full, completed from reference TRBV18 and TRBJ2-5, reads NAGVMQNPRHLVRRRGQEARLRCSPMKGHSHVYWYRQLPEEGLKFMVYLQKENIIDESGMPKERFSAEFPKEGPSILRIQQVVRGDSAAYFCASSPPLPGEPQETQYFGPGTRLLVL.